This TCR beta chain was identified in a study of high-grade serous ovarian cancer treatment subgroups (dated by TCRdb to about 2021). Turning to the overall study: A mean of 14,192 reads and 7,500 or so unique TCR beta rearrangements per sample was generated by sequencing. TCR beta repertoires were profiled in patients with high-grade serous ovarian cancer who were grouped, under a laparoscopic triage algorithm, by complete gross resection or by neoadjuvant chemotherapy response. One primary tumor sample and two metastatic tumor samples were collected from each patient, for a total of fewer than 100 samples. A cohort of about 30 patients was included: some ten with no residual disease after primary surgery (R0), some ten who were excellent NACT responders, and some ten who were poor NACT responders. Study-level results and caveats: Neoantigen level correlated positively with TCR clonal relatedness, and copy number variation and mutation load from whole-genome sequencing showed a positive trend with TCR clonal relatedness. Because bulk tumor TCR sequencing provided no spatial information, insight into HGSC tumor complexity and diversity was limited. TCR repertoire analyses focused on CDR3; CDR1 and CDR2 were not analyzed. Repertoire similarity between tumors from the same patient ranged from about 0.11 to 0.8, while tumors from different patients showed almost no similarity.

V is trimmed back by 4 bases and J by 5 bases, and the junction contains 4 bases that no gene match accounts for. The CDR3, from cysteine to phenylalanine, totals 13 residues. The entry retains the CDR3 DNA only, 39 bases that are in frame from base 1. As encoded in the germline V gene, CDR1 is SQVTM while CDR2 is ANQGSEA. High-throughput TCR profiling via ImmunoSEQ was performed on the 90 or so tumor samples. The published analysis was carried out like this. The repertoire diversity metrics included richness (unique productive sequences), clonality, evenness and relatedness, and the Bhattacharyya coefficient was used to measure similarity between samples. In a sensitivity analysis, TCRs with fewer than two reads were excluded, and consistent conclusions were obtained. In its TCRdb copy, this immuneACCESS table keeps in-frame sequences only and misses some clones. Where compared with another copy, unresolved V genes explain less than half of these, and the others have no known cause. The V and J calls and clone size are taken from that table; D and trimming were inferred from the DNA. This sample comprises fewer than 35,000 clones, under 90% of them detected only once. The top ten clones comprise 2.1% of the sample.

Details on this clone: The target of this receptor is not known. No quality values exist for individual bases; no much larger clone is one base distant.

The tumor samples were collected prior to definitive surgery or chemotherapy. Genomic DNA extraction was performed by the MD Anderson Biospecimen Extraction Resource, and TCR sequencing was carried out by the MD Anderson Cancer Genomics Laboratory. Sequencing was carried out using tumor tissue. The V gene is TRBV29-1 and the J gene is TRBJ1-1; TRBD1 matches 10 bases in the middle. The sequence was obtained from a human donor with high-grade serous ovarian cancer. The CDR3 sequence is CSVGTGGVTEAFF. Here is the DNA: TGCAGCGTTGGGACAGGGGGGGTGACTGAAGCTTTCTTT.